The 30 T cell receptor beta chains in this list originate from one sample, sequenced in a study of T cell repertoires in cytomegalovirus infection. These receptors are not linked to any known antigen. In TCRdb, the reads were re-called with MiXCR into one record per CDR3 protein. The sample lists approximately 910,000 distinct CDR3 sequences; around a third were seen once. Sequenced here: cultured CD8+ T cells from PBMCs, sampled from culture after CMV antigen stimulation. The receptor set was obtained from a human donor in good health (CMV status not recorded). Some clones in this sample may be carry-over from other donors' samples.

This clonotype was recorded a few times. This CDR3 reads CASSQAGQGIGSYGYTF. CDR3 nucleotides: TGTGCCAGCAGCCAAGCCGGACAGGGAATCGGTTCCTATGGCTACACCTTC. The chain links TRBV14 to TRBJ1-2; 8 bases map to TRBD1. Germline V gene data show CDR1 as SGHDN and CDR2 as FVKESK. The CDR3 extends over 17 amino acids. The V and J ends lost 1 base and 4 bases, in that order; junction bases with no gene match: 11.

The rearrangement links TRBV4-1 to TRBJ2-2; 8 nucleotides agree with TRBD2. CDR3 size: 15 residues. Trimming removed 2 bases from V and 4 bases from J; junction bases left unmatched: 3. Germline CDR1 reads MGHRA; CDR2 reads YSYEKL. The CDR3 reads CASSQLTSVTGELFF. The DNA of the CDR3 is TGCGCCAGCAGCCAACTGACTAGCGTCACCGGGGAGCTGTTTTTT.

The chain is built from TRBV10-3 and TRBJ1-2, with no clear D. The CDR3 has 14 amino acids. Germline V gene lookup returns CDR1 ENHRY and CDR2 SYGVKD. Trimming removed 4 bases at V and 7 bases at J, with 16 bases between. CDR3 sequence: CAISAPPGERGYTF. The CDR3 nucleotides are TGTGCCATCAGTGCTCCTCCTGGGGAGCGTGGCTACACCTTC.

This clonotype was recorded a few times. The chain uses TRBV27 and TRBJ1-2; 7 nucleotides match TRBD1. CDR3 size: 14 residues. V shed 6 bases and J 0 bases; nucleotides not matched to a gene: 4. CDR1 is MNHEY and CDR2 is SMNVEV in the germline V gene (reference sequence). CDR3 in amino acids: CASSSGGTNYGYTF. CDR3 coding DNA: TGTGCCAGCAGCTCAGGGGGAACTAACTATGGCTACACCTTC.

As concerns this clonotype: This clone may be a read error of a much larger clone one base away. The CDR3 DNA follows: TGTGTCAGCACCCAACGGACAGGGATGAGGAACACTGAAGCTTTCTTT. It specifies CVSTQRTGMRNTEAFF. The genes are TRBV7-9 and TRBJ1-1, with 8 positions matching TRBD1. Germline values: CDR1 SEHNR, CDR2 FQNEAQ (reference sequence). This CDR3 has 16 residues.

This sequence joins TRBV10-2 and TRBJ1-1, with D perhaps matching TRBD1 (6 bases). CDR3 length: 12 amino acids. Trimming removed 8 bases at V and 4 bases at J, with 11 bases between. In germline, CDR1 is WSHSY, CDR2 SAAADI. The CDR3 protein is CASHGGGTEAFF. The CDR3 DNA reads TGCGCCAGCCACGGGGGCGGCACTGAAGCTTTCTTT.

On this clonotype itself: Since no conserved phenylalanine or tryptophan closes the CDR3, a read error is the likely cause. This chain links TRBV7-9 with TRBJ2-3; D perhaps matches TRBD2 (5 bases). This CDR3 comprises 13 residues. CDR1 is SEHNR, CDR2 FQNEAQ, per germline (reference sequence). V was cut by 6 bases and J by 7 bases, with 14 bases left in between. DNA for the CDR3: TGTGCCAGCAGTCCCGAGGGTGAAAATACGCAGTATTCT. It specifies CASSPEGENTQYS.

This clonotype was recorded many times. The chain is built from TRBV7-6 and TRBJ2-5, with D tentatively TRBD2 (6 bases). This CDR3 has 15 residues. The germline gives CDR1 SGHVS, CDR2 FNYEAQ. Between the trimmed V and J ends, which lost 4 bases and 2 bases, there was a span of 14 bases. CDR3 sequence reads: CASSSRGGNQETQYF. The CDR3 DNA reads TGTGCCAGCAGCTCCCGGGGAGGAAATCAAGAGACCCAGTACTTC.

The chain has TRBV20-1 and TRBJ2-1, with TRBD2 matching 14 bases. Germline V gives CDR1 DFQATT, CDR2 SNEGSKA (reference sequence). J gave up 5 bases and V 6 bases, and 9 bases lay outside the gene matches. This CDR3 is built from 16 residues. CDR3 residues: CSARTGTSGGHNEQFF. CDR3 DNA: TGCAGTGCCCGAACCGGGACTAGCGGGGGCCACAATGAGCAGTTCTTC.

This clonotype was counted between two and nine times. The rearrangement joins TRBV7-7 to TRBJ1-1; D is unresolved. The germline gives CDR1 SSHAT, CDR2 FNYEAQ (reference sequence). This CDR3 contains 13 residues. The CDR3 DNA reads TGTGCTACCTCACAATTGAACAACACTGAAGCTTTCTTT. It translates to CATSQLNNTEAFF.

This clonotype was found many times. The chain combines TRBV7-8 with TRBJ2-5; no firm D call. Germline values: CDR1 SGHVS, CDR2 FQNEAQ. Trimming left V 1 base short and J 9 bases short, with 18 bases between. This CDR3 spans 15 amino acids. The CDR3 sequence: CASSLVFSAREAQYF. The CDR3 nucleotides read TGTGCCAGCAGCTTAGTTTTCTCGGCTAGAGAAGCCCAGTACTTC.

In regard to this clonotype: This may stem from a read error, because a much larger clone lies one nucleotide away. The conserved closing phenylalanine or tryptophan is absent in this CDR3, likely reflecting a read error. The chain recombines TRBV7-6 with TRBJ2-1; 9 positions match TRBD1. The CDR3 is 15 amino acids. The germline V gene has CDR1 SGHVS and CDR2 FNYEAQ. With 5 bases clipped from V and 5 bases from J, the junction kept 7 bases outside the gene matches. The CDR3 spells CASSPGTGFDNEQFS. The CDR3, as DNA: TGTGCCAGCAGCCCCGGGACAGGGTTCGACAATGAGCAGTTCTCC.

Remarks on this clonotype: Being one base from a much bigger clone, this may be a read error. This chain uses TRBV7-2 with TRBJ2-5; D possibly corresponds to TRBD1 (6 bases). This CDR3 contains 17 residues. Trimming took off 5 bases at V and 5 bases at J, with 24 bases between the two ends. Germline-derived CDR1 and CDR2 are SGHTA and FQGNSA. The CDR3 protein is CASSGHRDKGPWETQYF. CDR3 nucleotides: TGTGCCAGCAGCGGTCACCGGGACAAGGGCCCCTGGGAGACCCAGTACTTC.

The chain combines TRBV19 with TRBJ2-1, with TRBD1 matching over 9 bases. V lost 1 base and J lost 7; bases outside the gene matches: 8. Germline V lookup: CDR1 LNHDA, CDR2 SQIVND (reference sequence). There are 16 residues in the CDR3. The CDR3 nucleotides are TGTGCCAGTAGTATAGGGGGGACAGGGACGGGAAATGAGCAGTTCTTC. It translates to CASSIGGTGTGNEQFF.

This clonotype turned up a few times. The chain couples TRBV27 to TRBJ2-7; unclear D gene. V gave up 2 bases and J gave up 2 bases, with 7 bases separating them. Germline-derived CDR1 and CDR2 are MNHEY and SMNVEV (reference sequence). The CDR3 consists of 13 residues. Written as DNA, the CDR3 is TGTGCCAGCAGTTTAGGCAAAACCTACGAGCAGTACTTC. Protein product: CASSLGKTYEQYF.

CDR3 protein: CASSLGLRRESYEQYF. The CDR3 DNA reads TGTGCCAGCAGCTTAGGCCTACGACGGGAGTCCTACGAGCAGTACTTC. The rearrangement links TRBV13 to TRBJ2-7; TRBD2 might be the D (6 bases). The CDR3 runs to 16 residues. Germline V lookup: CDR1 PRHDT, CDR2 FYEKMQ (reference sequence). V lost 0 bases and J 1 base, leaving 13 bases between the germline ends.

This clonotype was recorded a few times. The chain is built from TRBV6-1 and TRBJ1-6; D possibly corresponds to TRBD1 (6 bases). Germline CDR1 reads MNHNS; CDR2 reads SASEGT. CDR3 length: 15 amino acids. V lost 3 bases and J 9 bases, leaving 15 bases between the germline ends. CDR3 residues: CASSEWDTPISPLHF. The DNA for the CDR3 is TGTGCCAGCAGTGAGTGGGACACCCCAATTTCACCCCTCCACTTT.

The J gene is TRBJ2-1, the V gene TRBV2; D possibly matches TRBD1 or TRBD2 (5 bases each). The ends were cut back, 6 bases at V and 4 bases at J, with 16 bases in the middle. CDR1 and CDR2 from the germline V gene are SNHLY and FYNNEI. CDR3 length equals 15 residues. This CDR3 reads CASSPGTTGYNEQFF. The CDR3 DNA reads TGTGCCAGCAGCCCGGGGACGACGGGGTACAATGAGCAGTTCTTC.

In this sample, this clonotype turned up a few times. The chain couples TRBV9 to TRBJ1-1, with a possible D match to TRBD1 (5 bases). CDR1 and CDR2 from the germline V gene are SGDLS and YYNGEE. The CDR3 loop spans 18 amino acids. V was cut by 2 bases and J by 1 base, with 21 bases left in between. CDR3 in DNA: TGTGCCAGCAGCGTGCCGGACAACACCCCGATAGAGAACACTGAAGCTTTCTTT. Its protein product is CASSVPDNTPIENTEAFF.

V usage is TRBV2 and J usage is TRBJ1-2, with TRBD1 as a possible D gene (5 bases). Per the germline V gene, CDR1 is SNHLY and CDR2 is FYNNEI. The CDR3 consists of 12 residues. Trimming cost V 11 bases and J 5 bases, with 15 bases left between them. The DNA of the CDR3 is TGTGCCGGCCAGGGTCTTGGATATGGCTACACCTTC. Its protein is CAGQGLGYGYTF.

J is TRBJ1-2 and V is TRBV7-9; the D gene is possibly TRBD1 (6 bases). Per germline, CDR1 SEHNR and CDR2 FQNEAQ (reference sequence). The CDR3 has 14 amino acids. Trimming left V 4 bases short and J 3 bases short, with 12 bases between. The CDR3, as DNA: TGTGCCAGCAGCTCAGGGGAGGTAGACTATGGCTACACCTTC. This encodes CASSSGEVDYGYTF.

The V and J genes are TRBV6-6 and TRBJ1-2; the D is unclear. Germline V gene lookup returns CDR1 MNHNY and CDR2 SVGAGI (reference sequence). The CDR3 consists of 23 residues. V gave up 5 bases and J gave up 1 base, with 38 bases separating them. DNA for the CDR3: TGTGCCAGCAGTGGACTTAGCACGGATATTGGATCACCCGATATTGGATTTAACTATGGCTACACCTTC. It translates to CASSGLSTDIGSPDIGFNYGYTF.

This clonotype has only one observation. The chain combines TRBV14 with TRBJ1-1, with a possible D match to TRBD1 (5 bases). The V gene's germline CDR1 is SGHDN and CDR2 FVKESK. The ends were cut back, 0 bases at V and 7 bases at J, with 15 bases in the middle. This CDR3 has 15 amino acids. The CDR3 DNA follows: TGTGCCAGCAGCCAAGATTTAAGGGGTCCCCTTGAAGCTTTCTTT. Encoded protein: CASSQDLRGPLEAFF.

This clonotype turned up a few times. The chain links TRBV24-1 to TRBJ2-3; 9 positions match TRBD1. Unmatched junction bases numbered 10, after V lost 1 base and J lost 0 bases. This CDR3 comprises 19 residues. CDR1 is KGHDR, CDR2 SFDVKD, per germline. The CDR3 bases are TGTGCCACCAGTGATTTTGAATGGACAGGGGCGACTAGCACAGATACGCAGTATTTT. It translates to CATSDFEWTGATSTDTQYF.

The V call is TRBV7-6, the J call TRBJ2-1, with TRBD2 matching over 10 bases. The germline V gene has CDR1 SGHVS and CDR2 FNYEAQ. The CDR3 spans 16 residues. Trimming took 5 bases from V and 5 from J; bases not matched to a gene: 9. The CDR3 spells CASSPGTSERDNEQFF. Written as DNA, the CDR3 is TGTGCCAGCAGCCCCGGGACTAGCGAGAGGGACAATGAGCAGTTCTTC.

As to this clonotype: Just one base apart from a much larger clone, this may be a read error. The genes are TRBV12-3 or TRBV12-4 and TRBJ1-5, with no clear D. This CDR3 is built from 14 residues. CDR3 in amino acids: CASGLAAGWQPQHF. The CDR3 DNA reads TGTGCCAGCGGTTTAGCGGCGGGCTGGCAGCCCCAGCATTTT.

This rearrangement joins TRBV27 to TRBJ1-6, with unresolved D. CDR3 length equals 13 residues. V gave up 5 bases and J gave up 4 bases, with 6 bases separating them. Germline lookup yields CDR1 MNHEY and CDR2 SMNVEV (reference sequence). The DNA for the CDR3 is TGTGCCAGCAGTGGGGAGTATAATTCACCCCTCCACTTT. It encodes CASSGEYNSPLHF.

The V and J genes are TRBV7-9 and TRBJ2-1; TRBD2 matches 9 bases. V dropped 5 bases and J dropped 2; count of bases not matched to a gene: 4. This CDR3 region has 15 residues. Germline loops: CDR1 SEHNR, CDR2 FQNEAQ (reference sequence). The CDR3 protein is CASSPQRGAYNEQFF. Written as DNA, the CDR3 is TGTGCCAGCAGCCCTCAGCGGGGGGCCTACAATGAGCAGTTCTTC.

About this clonotype itself: A much larger clone is a single base away; this may be a read error. The chain is built from TRBV12-3 or TRBV12-4 and TRBJ2-1; tentatively, D is TRBD2 (5 bases). V lost 8 bases and J 1 base, leaving 21 bases between the germline ends. The CDR3 is made up of 17 amino acids. Here the CDR3 DNA reads TGTGCCAGCGGTTCTCGGACGGGAAAATATTCCTACAATGAGCAGTTCTTC. Translated: CASGSRTGKYSYNEQFF.

The rearrangement uses TRBV27 and TRBJ2-3; D is unclear. The CDR3 totals 14 residues. Germline V CDR1 and CDR2: MNHEY, SMNVEV (reference sequence). Deletions cut 5 bases from V and 0 bases from J, with 9 bases between. The CDR3 protein is CASSREQSTDTQYF. CDR3 in DNA: TGTGCCAGCAGTAGGGAACAAAGCACAGATACGCAGTATTTT.